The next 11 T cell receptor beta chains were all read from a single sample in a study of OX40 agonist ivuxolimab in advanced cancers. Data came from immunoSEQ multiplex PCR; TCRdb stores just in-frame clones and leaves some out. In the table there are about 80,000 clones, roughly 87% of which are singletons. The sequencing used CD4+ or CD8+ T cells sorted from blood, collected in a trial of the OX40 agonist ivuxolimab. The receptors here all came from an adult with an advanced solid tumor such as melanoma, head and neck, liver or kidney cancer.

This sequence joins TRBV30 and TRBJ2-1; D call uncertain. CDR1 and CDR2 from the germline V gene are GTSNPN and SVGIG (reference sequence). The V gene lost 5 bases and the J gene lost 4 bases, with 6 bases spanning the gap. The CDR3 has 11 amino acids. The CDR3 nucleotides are TGTGCCTGGTCGTGGTACAATGAGCAGTTCTTC. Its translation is CAWSWYNEQFF.

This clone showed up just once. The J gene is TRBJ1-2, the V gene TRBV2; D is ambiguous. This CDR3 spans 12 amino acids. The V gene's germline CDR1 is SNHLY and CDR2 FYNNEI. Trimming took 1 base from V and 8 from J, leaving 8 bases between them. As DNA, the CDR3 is TGTGCCAGCAGTGAAGACGACCGCGGCTACACCTTC. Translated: CASSEDDRGYTF.

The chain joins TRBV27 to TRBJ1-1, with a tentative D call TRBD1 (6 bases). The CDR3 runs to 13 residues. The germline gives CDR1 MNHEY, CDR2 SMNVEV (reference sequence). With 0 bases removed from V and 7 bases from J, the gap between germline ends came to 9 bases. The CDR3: CASSLSQGLEAFF. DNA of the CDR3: TGTGCCAGCAGTTTATCCCAGGGGCTTGAAGCTTTCTTT.

The CDR3 DNA reads TGTGCCAGTAGTATCTTGGCAGGGGCGAACACCGGGGAGCTGTTTTTT. This encodes CASSILAGANTGELFF. This chain connects TRBV19 to TRBJ2-2; D is possibly TRBD1 (6 bases). The germline V and J ends were trimmed by 3 bases and 0 bases, with 11 bases remaining between them. The CDR3 sequence is 16 residues long. Germline CDR1 LNHDA, CDR2 SQIVND (reference sequence).

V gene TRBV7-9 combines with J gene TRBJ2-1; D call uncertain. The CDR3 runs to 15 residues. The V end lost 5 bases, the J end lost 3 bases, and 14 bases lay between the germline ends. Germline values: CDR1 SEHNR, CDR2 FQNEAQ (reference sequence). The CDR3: CASSPKRRYYNEQFF. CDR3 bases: TGTGCCAGCAGCCCCAAGAGACGTTACTACAATGAGCAGTTCTTC. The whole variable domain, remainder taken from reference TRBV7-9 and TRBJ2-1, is DTGVSQNPRHKITKRGQNVTFRCDPISEHNRLYWYRQTLGQGPEFLTYFQNEAQLEKSRLLSDRFSAERPKGSFSTLEIQRTEQGDSAMYLCASSPKRRYYNEQFFGPGTRLTVL.

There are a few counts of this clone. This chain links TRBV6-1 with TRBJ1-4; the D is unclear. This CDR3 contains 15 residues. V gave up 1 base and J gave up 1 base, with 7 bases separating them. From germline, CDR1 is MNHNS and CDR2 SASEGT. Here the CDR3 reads CASSEERVTNEKLFF. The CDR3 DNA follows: TGTGCCAGCAGTGAAGAGCGGGTAACTAATGAAAAACTGTTTTTT.

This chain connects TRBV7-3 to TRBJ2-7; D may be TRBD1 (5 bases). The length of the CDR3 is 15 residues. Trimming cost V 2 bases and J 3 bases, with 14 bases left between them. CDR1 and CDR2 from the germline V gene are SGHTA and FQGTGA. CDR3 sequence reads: CASSLAQTGNYEQYF. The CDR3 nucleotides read TGTGCCAGCAGCTTAGCTCAAACAGGAAACTACGAGCAGTACTTC.

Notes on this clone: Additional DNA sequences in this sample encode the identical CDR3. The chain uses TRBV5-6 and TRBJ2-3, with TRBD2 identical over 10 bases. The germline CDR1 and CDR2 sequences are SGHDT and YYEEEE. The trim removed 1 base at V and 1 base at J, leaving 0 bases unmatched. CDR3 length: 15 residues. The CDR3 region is CASSLLAGGTDTQYF. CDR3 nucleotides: TGTGCCAGCAGCTTGCTAGCGGGGGGCACAGATACGCAGTATTTT.

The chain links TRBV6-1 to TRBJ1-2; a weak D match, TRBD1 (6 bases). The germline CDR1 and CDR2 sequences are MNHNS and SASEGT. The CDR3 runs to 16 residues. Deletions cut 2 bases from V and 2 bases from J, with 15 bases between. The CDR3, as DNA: TGTGCCAGCAGTGAATCGTCGACAGGTTGGAACTATGGCTACACCTTC. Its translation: CASSESSTGWNYGYTF.

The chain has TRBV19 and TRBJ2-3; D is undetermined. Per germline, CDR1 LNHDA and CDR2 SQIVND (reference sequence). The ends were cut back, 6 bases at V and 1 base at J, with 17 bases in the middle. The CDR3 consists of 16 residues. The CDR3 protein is CASRQMGRRGTDTQYF. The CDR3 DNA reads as TGTGCCAGTAGACAGATGGGCCGAAGGGGCACAGATACGCAGTATTTT.

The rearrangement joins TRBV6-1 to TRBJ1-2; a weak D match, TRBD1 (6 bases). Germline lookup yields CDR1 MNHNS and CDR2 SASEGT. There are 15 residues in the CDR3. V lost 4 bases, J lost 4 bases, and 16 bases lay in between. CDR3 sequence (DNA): TGTGCCAGCAGTGTTACAGGGCGAGCTGGCTATGGCTACACCTTC. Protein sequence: CASSVTGRAGYGYTF.